This T cell receptor (beta chain) originates from a study of CD8 T cells in ankylosing spondylitis. TCRdb analysed the 5' RACE reads with MiXCR anew, one entry per CDR3 protein. In the table there are a few hundred thousand distinct CDR3 sequences, 18% of which are singletons. The sequence was obtained from a male donor with ankylosing spondylitis or in good health (not recorded which). Sample: blood, either unsorted or a sorted T cell fraction (not recorded which).

This chain's CDR3 is CASSFMESGELFF. CDR3 DNA sequence: TGTGCCAGCAGCTTCATGGAATCCGGGGAGCTGTTTTTT. V usage is TRBV7-9 and J usage is TRBJ2-2; no clear D gene. Trimming took 3 bases from V and 6 from J, leaving 8 bases between them. Per the germline V gene, CDR1 is SEHNR and CDR2 is FQNEAQ (reference sequence). The CDR3 runs 13 residues.